The clone carrying this T cell receptor beta chain was seen at least ten times. As yet, its antigen is unknown. This entry comes from a study of CD8+CD57+ T cells in acquired aplastic anemia. Findings and limits, study-wide: Between patients and controls, CD8+ Simpson's diversity did not vary significantly. Patients and controls turned out to have 25 to 35 CD8+ CDR3 sequences in common.

Trimming at V came to 1 base and at J to 6 bases, leaving 9 bases not matched to a gene. The CDR3 totals 16 residues. CDR1 and CDR2 from the germline V gene are SEHNR and FQNEAQ (reference sequence). TCR beta VDJ and CDR3 profiles were obtained from a genomic DNA template. Each CDR3 protein is one row after TCRdb ran MiXCR on the reads. Among 250,000 to 350,000 distinct CDR3 sequences listed, roughly half were seen once. Specimen: sorted CD4+, CD8+, or CD8+CD57+ T cells (not recorded which) from PBMCs. The V gene is TRBV7-9, the J gene TRBJ1-5; TRBD1 agrees at 7 bases. This receptor was obtained from a human donor with severe aplastic anemia or a healthy control (not recorded which). The CDR3 protein is CASSLVSGTAAQPQHF. CDR3 in DNA: TGTGCCAGCAGCTTAGTATCTGGGACAGCTGCTCAGCCCCAGCATTTT.